The next 5 T cell receptor beta chains were all read from a single sample in a study of identical twins (TCRdb year 2016). Library preparation employed 5' RACE. Sequenced using an Illumina HiSeq 2000. In TCRdb, the public reads were trimmed at Q25 with fastp and aligned with MiXCR, with productive beta chains retained. Each record represents a unique CDR3 protein, reported with the most common genes and DNA among its rows. This sample gives 1.5 million to 2 million distinct CDR3 sequences in total; 25% to 35% of them show up just once. Of the sample, about 0.27% is held by the ten largest clones. The sample was cord blood. These receptors originate from a newborn girl in good health.

This clonotype was seen a handful of times. Written as DNA, the CDR3 is TGTGCCAGTACTTTGACAGGTGTTGATCAGCCCCAGCATTTT. It codes for CASTLTGVDQPQHF. The V call is TRBV19, the J call TRBJ1-5, with D possibly matching TRBD1 (6 bases). Between the trimmed V and J ends, which lost 7 bases and 5 bases, there was a span of 15 bases. CDR1 LNHDA and CDR2 SQIVND come from the germline V gene (reference sequence). This CDR3 has 14 residues.

This clonotype was seen only a few times. The rearrangement joins TRBV5-6 to TRBJ2-1; no clear D. The ends were cut back, 4 bases at V and 15 bases at J, with 8 bases in the middle. This CDR3 spans 9 amino acids. The germline CDR1 and CDR2 sequences are SGHDT and YYEEEE. CDR3 region: CASSLLPFF. The CDR3 bases are TGTGCCAGCAGCCTCCTTCCGTTCTTC.

This clonotype showed up many times. This chain links TRBV29-1 with TRBJ2-1; 8 bases are shared with TRBD2. This CDR3 is 14 amino acids long. Germline V lookup: CDR1 SQVTM, CDR2 ANQGSEA. Trimming cost V 7 bases and J 9 bases; bases outside gene matches: 14. CDR3 protein: CSAAERERFGEQFF. CDR3 bases: TGCAGCGCTGCCGAGCGGGAGCGCTTTGGTGAGCAGTTCTTC.

The chain uses TRBV2 and TRBJ2-4; 7 nucleotides match TRBD2. CDR3 length: 20 amino acids. Germline CDR1 reads SNHLY; CDR2 reads FYNNEI. The V gene end was trimmed by 2 bases and the J gene end by 0 bases; junction bases not matched to a gene: 16. CDR3 in amino acids: CASSELWVLRGTIAKNIQYF. The CDR3 DNA sequence: TGTGCCAGCAGTGAACTTTGGGTTTTGCGGGGGACGATAGCCAAAAACATTCAGTACTTC.

V is TRBV20-1 and J is TRBJ2-7; D remains unclear. Deletions cut 6 bases from V and 0 bases from J, with 15 bases between. CDR3 size: 14 residues. From germline, CDR1 is DFQATT and CDR2 SNEGSKA (reference sequence). The DNA of the CDR3 is TGCAGTGCCCACCCTGGCCCTGGCTCCTACGAGCAGTACTTC. Protein: CSAHPGPGSYEQYF.